This record looks at one TCR beta chain sequence and its context. In the source study's methods: Estimates of nucleated cell counts were drawn from the amplification of reference gene primers. Assay: immunoSEQ multiplex PCR; the TCRdb copy retains only in-frame clones and omits some. V and J calls and clone size are those listed in that table; D and trimming were worked out from the DNA. Here the sample spans some 270,000 clones, 70% to 90% being singletons. With 4 bases clipped from V and 0 bases from J, the junction kept 10 bases outside the gene matches. The germline V gene has CDR1 SGDLS and CDR2 YYNGEE. The CDR3 is made up of 16 amino acids. The sample is drawn from a study of blood T cell repertoires in COVID-19. Study-wide background: Nucleic acid was either cDNA or gDNA, and it came from T cells, B-cell-depleted T cells, or PBMCs.

Ages ranged from roughly 18 to 100 years, with residence in under 25 US areas. V is TRBV9 and J is TRBJ2-7; 7 nucleotides line up with TRBD1. The receptor was isolated from a woman aged 45-65 years with acute COVID-19. The source material was PBMCs or T cells enriched from blood (not recorded which). CDR3 sequence reads: CASSPRDRVLSYEQYF. The CDR3 region has the DNA TGTGCCAGCAGCCCCCGCGACAGGGTGCTCTCCTACGAGCAGTACTTC.